A selection of T cell receptor beta chains follows, all from one sample in a study of blood T cell repertoires in COVID-19. Profiled with immunoSEQ multiplex PCR; TCRdb holds only in-frame clones, not every one. The sample has a few hundred thousand clones, around nine tenths seen once. The material sequenced was peripheral blood. The source of these receptors is a woman in her 70s with active or convalescent COVID-19. The CDR3 runs from the conserved cysteine through the conserved F or W. The order of the fields is D gene, CDR3 length, clone size, V gene, J gene, CDR3 DNA, CDR3 protein. A D gene is named only where the DNA matches it firmly. Not all rows give a size; the values are once, few, many and, for expanded clones, a class.

D: TRBD1
length: 13
size: -
V: TRBV19
J: TRBJ2-1
DNA: TGTGCCAGTAGGCGGACAGGGTACAATGAGCAGTTCTTC
CDR3: CASRRTGYNEQFF

D: TRBD1
length: 17
size: -
V: TRBV5-5
J: TRBJ1-3
DNA: TGTGCCAGCAGCCCGTTACCGTCGGGGACAGGTGGAAACACCATATATTTT
CDR3: CASSPLPSGTGGNTIYF

D: TRBD1
length: 15
size: -
V: TRBV6-5
J: TRBJ1-5
DNA: TGTGCCAGCAAAATCACAGGGGAGAGCAATCAGCCCCAGCATTTT
CDR3: CASKITGESNQPQHF

D: TRBD1
length: 15
size: -
V: TRBV5-6
J: TRBJ2-1
DNA: TGTGCCAGCATCGTCGGCACAGGGGTCAAGAATGAGCAGTTCTTC
CDR3: CASIVGTGVKNEQFF

D: TRBD1
length: 15
size: -
V: TRBV4-2
J: TRBJ2-7
DNA: TGTGCCAGCAGCCAAGGTGGACAGGGAGCCTACGAGCAGTACTTC
CDR3: CASSQGGQGAYEQYF

D: -
length: 13
size: -
V: TRBV7-3
J: TRBJ1-1
DNA: TGTGCCAGCAGCTTAAGGTCGGGCACTGAAGCTTTCTTT
CDR3: CASSLRSGTEAFF

D: TRBD2
length: 13
size: -
V: TRBV11-2
J: TRBJ2-5
DNA: TGTGCCAGCAGCTTTCCCGGGGGGGAGACCCAGTACTTC
CDR3: CASSFPGGETQYF

D: TRBD1
length: 17
size: -
V: TRBV5-1
J: TRBJ2-7
DNA: TGCGCCAGCAGTTTCTCGACCCGGGACAGGAGAGTCTACGAGCAGTACTTC
CDR3: CASSFSTRDRRVYEQYF

D: -
length: 14
size: -
V: TRBV5-4
J: TRBJ1-2
DNA: TGTGCCAGCAGCCCGGTGGGCACTGACTATGGCTACACCTTC
CDR3: CASSPVGTDYGYTF

D: -
length: 14
size: -
V: TRBV18
J: TRBJ2-1
DNA: TGTGCCAGCTCACCATTTCAAAAGGGGCCTGGTCAGTTCTTC
CDR3: CASSPFQKGPGQFF

D: -
length: 15
size: -
V: TRBV4-3
J: TRBJ1-2
DNA: TGCGCCAGCAGCCAGGCGGAGGGATCGGCCTATGGCTACACCTTC
CDR3: CASSQAEGSAYGYTF

D: TRBD2
length: 14
size: once
V: TRBV10-2
J: TRBJ2-7
DNA: TGCGCCAGCAGTCACGGGACTAGCGGATACGAGCAGTACTTC
CDR3: CASSHGTSGYEQYF

D: -
length: 13
size: -
V: TRBV2
J: TRBJ2-7
DNA: TGTGCCAGCAGTTTAACGGTCTCCTACGAGCAGTACTTC
CDR3: CASSLTVSYEQYF

D: TRBD1
length: 15
size: -
V: TRBV6-5
J: TRBJ2-7
DNA: TGTGCCAGCAGTTACCAACAGGGGTTGTCCTACGAGCAGTACTTC
CDR3: CASSYQQGLSYEQYF

D: -
length: 15
size: -
V: TRBV24-1
J: TRBJ1-1
DNA: TGTGCCACCAGTGATGCCCGGACTCCGAACACTGAAGCTTTCTTT
CDR3: CATSDARTPNTEAFF

D: TRBD1
length: 15
size: -
V: TRBV14
J: TRBJ2-5
DNA: TGTGCCAGCAGCCAAGTCAGGGGGTGGCAAGAGACCCAGTACTTC
CDR3: CASSQVRGWQETQYF

D: -
length: 12
size: -
V: TRBV7-8
J: TRBJ1-1
DNA: TGTGCCAGCAGCGCACAGGGAAGAGGAGCTTTCTTT
CDR3: CASSAQGRGAFF

D: -
length: 14
size: few
V: TRBV6-5
J: TRBJ1-6
DNA: TGTGCCAGCAGTTACGGGCAGGGTAGTTCACCCCTCCACTTT
CDR3: CASSYGQGSSPLHF

D: TRBD1
length: 15
size: -
V: TRBV7-9
J: TRBJ1-3
DNA: TGTGCCAGCAGCAAAACAGGGGAGCGAGGAAACACCATATATTTT
CDR3: CASSKTGERGNTIYF

D: -
length: 15
size: -
V: TRBV5-4
J: TRBJ2-4
DNA: TGTGCCAGCAGCTTGGTGCAGGGAGGTCGGAACATTCAGTACTTC
CDR3: CASSLVQGGRNIQYF

D: -
length: 13
size: once
V: TRBV12-3/TRBV12-4
J: TRBJ2-5
DNA: TGTGCCAGCAGTCCCAGGAATCAAGAGACCCAGTACTTC
CDR3: CASSPRNQETQYF

D: -
length: 13
size: few
V: TRBV19
J: TRBJ1-3
DNA: TGTGCCAGTAGTACTAATGAGAGAAACACCATATATTTT
CDR3: CASSTNERNTIYF

D: -
length: 18
size: -
V: TRBV12-2
J: TRBJ2-7
DNA: TGTGCAAGTCGGCCTTCTAGCGGGGGGGCCCGGTCGGACCACGAGCAGTACTTC
CDR3: CASRPSSGGARSDHEQYF

D: -
length: 12
size: -
V: TRBV7-2
J: TRBJ1-2
DNA: TGTGCCAGCAGCTTAGCCGCGCATGGCTACACCTTC
CDR3: CASSLAAHGYTF

D: TRBD2
length: 12
size: -
V: TRBV6-2/TRBV6-3
J: TRBJ2-5
DNA: TGTGCCAGCAGTGTCCGGGGGGGGACCCAGTACTTC
CDR3: CASSVRGGTQYF

D: -
length: 13
size: -
V: TRBV27
J: TRBJ1-2
DNA: TGTGCCAGCAGTCAGGGTTCTCGCTATGGCTACACCTTC
CDR3: CASSQGSRYGYTF

D: TRBD2
length: 18
size: -
V: TRBV19
J: TRBJ2-1
DNA: TGTGCCAGTAGCAGTCCGGGGCTAGCGGGGGGGCTGGACAATGAGCAGTTCTTC
CDR3: CASSSPGLAGGLDNEQFF

D: TRBD1
length: 13
size: -
V: TRBV12-3/TRBV12-4
J: TRBJ1-1
DNA: TGTGCCAGCAGACTAGACAGGGCCACTGAAGCTTTCTTT
CDR3: CASRLDRATEAFF

D: -
length: 13
size: -
V: TRBV15
J: TRBJ1-5
DNA: TGTGCCACCAGCATCAAATTCGGTCAGCCCCAGCATTTT
CDR3: CATSIKFGQPQHF

D: TRBD1
length: 14
size: -
V: TRBV19
J: TRBJ2-5
DNA: TGTGCCAGTAGTATAGTTGGACAGGGAAAGACCCAGTACTTC
CDR3: CASSIVGQGKTQYF

D: -
length: 13
size: -
V: TRBV19
J: TRBJ2-2
DNA: TGTGCCAGTAGTATCCAGGGGTCCGGGGAGCTGTTTTTT
CDR3: CASSIQGSGELFF

D: TRBD2
length: 16
size: -
V: TRBV3-1/TRBV3-2
J: TRBJ2-5
DNA: TGTGCCAGCAGCCAGCTAGCGGGGGGGCATCAAGAGACCCAGTACTTC
CDR3: CASSQLAGGHQETQYF

D: TRBD1
length: 15
size: -
V: TRBV7-8
J: TRBJ1-2
DNA: TGTGCCAGCAGCTCCCGACAGGGGAAGCCCGGGGGCTACACCTTC
CDR3: CASSSRQGKPGGYTF

D: -
length: 14
size: -
V: TRBV10-3
J: TRBJ1-3
DNA: TGTGCCTCCAACAACAGGGCTACCGGAAACACCATATATTTT
CDR3: CASNNRATGNTIYF

D: TRBD1
length: 17
size: -
V: TRBV6-2/TRBV6-3
J: TRBJ2-1
DNA: TGTGCCAGCAGTTACCAGATAGGGACAGGGGTCGTTAATGAGCAGTTCTTC
CDR3: CASSYQIGTGVVNEQFF

D: -
length: 13
size: few
V: TRBV6-2/TRBV6-3
J: TRBJ1-2
DNA: TGTGCCAGCAGTCAGGGGAATATCTATGGCTACACCTTC
CDR3: CASSQGNIYGYTF

D: TRBD2
length: 16
size: -
V: TRBV29-1
J: TRBJ2-4
DNA: TGCAGCGTTGAAAATAGCGGGGGAGTAGCCAAAAACATTCAGTACTTC
CDR3: CSVENSGGVAKNIQYF

D: -
length: 17
size: -
V: TRBV27
J: TRBJ1-4
DNA: TGTGCCAGCAGAAGAAGAGGGCGGACCGCAACTAATGAAAAACTGTTTTTT
CDR3: CASRRRGRTATNEKLFF

D: -
length: 14
size: -
V: TRBV18
J: TRBJ1-1
DNA: TGTGCCAGCTATTCCCTACGAGGGGGCACTGAAGCTTTCTTT
CDR3: CASYSLRGGTEAFF

D: TRBD1
length: 15
size: -
V: TRBV6-5
J: TRBJ1-2
DNA: TGTGCCAGCAGTAATTACCCGGACAGGGGGGGTGGCTACACCTTC
CDR3: CASSNYPDRGGGYTF

D: -
length: 12
size: -
V: TRBV3-1/TRBV3-2
J: TRBJ1-1
DNA: TGTGCCAGCAGCCAAGAGGCAGGGAACCCTTTCTTT
CDR3: CASSQEAGNPFF

D: TRBD1
length: 15
size: -
V: TRBV27
J: TRBJ2-2
DNA: TGTGCCAGCAGCCCCTCGACAGGGGTTGGCGGGGAGCTGTTTTTT
CDR3: CASSPSTGVGGELFF

D: -
length: 14
size: few
V: TRBV4-3
J: TRBJ1-2
DNA: TGCGCCAGCAGCCAAGAGGTAACATCTTATGGCTACACCTTC
CDR3: CASSQEVTSYGYTF

D: -
length: 15
size: -
V: TRBV19
J: TRBJ1-6
DNA: TGTGCCAGTAGTACTCGGACCCAGCGGGGATCACCCCTCCACTTT
CDR3: CASSTRTQRGSPLHF

D: TRBD2
length: 15
size: -
V: TRBV27
J: TRBJ2-1
DNA: TGTGCCAGCACCACCGGGACTAGCGGGAGCAATGAGCAGTTCTTC
CDR3: CASTTGTSGSNEQFF

D: TRBD2
length: 16
size: -
V: TRBV19
J: TRBJ2-3
DNA: TGTGCCAGTAGTATCTGGGAGCGGGGGGGTTCAGATACGCAGTATTTT
CDR3: CASSIWERGGSDTQYF

D: TRBD2
length: 12
size: once
V: TRBV6-5
J: TRBJ2-4
DNA: TGTGCCAGCAGGGGGGGGAAAAACATTCAGTACTTC
CDR3: CASRGGKNIQYF

D: -
length: 13
size: -
V: TRBV7-8
J: TRBJ1-1
DNA: TGTGCCAGCAGCGCCGGTAGCTACACTGAAGCTTTCTTT
CDR3: CASSAGSYTEAFF

D: TRBD1
length: 14
size: -
V: TRBV28
J: TRBJ2-7
DNA: TGTGCCAGCAGTCTACAGGGGAATCCCTACGAGCAGTACTTC
CDR3: CASSLQGNPYEQYF

D: -
length: 15
size: -
V: TRBV5-6
J: TRBJ1-1
DNA: TGTGCCAGCAGCTTGCTCCTCGGTTTGAACACTGAAGCTTTCTTT
CDR3: CASSLLLGLNTEAFF

D: TRBD1
length: 15
size: -
V: TRBV19
J: TRBJ1-2
DNA: TGTGCCAGTTCGGGCGGGACAGCCGACCTCTATGGCTACACCTTC
CDR3: CASSGGTADLYGYTF

D: TRBD1
length: 13
size: -
V: TRBV2
J: TRBJ2-7
DNA: TGTGCCAGCGGGATGACAGGGGGCATCGAGCAGTACTTC
CDR3: CASGMTGGIEQYF

D: TRBD1
length: 17
size: -
V: TRBV18
J: TRBJ1-3
DNA: TGTGCCAGCTCACCACGGCAGGGGGACACAGGTGGAAACACCATATATTTT
CDR3: CASSPRQGDTGGNTIYF

D: -
length: 13
size: -
V: TRBV9
J: TRBJ2-2
DNA: TGTGCCAGCAGCGTTTTATACACCGGGGAGCTGTTTTTT
CDR3: CASSVLYTGELFF

D: TRBD1
length: 15
size: -
V: TRBV27
J: TRBJ2-1
DNA: TGTGCCAGCAGTTTGGGGACAGGGGTGATCAATGAGCAGTTCTTC
CDR3: CASSLGTGVINEQFF